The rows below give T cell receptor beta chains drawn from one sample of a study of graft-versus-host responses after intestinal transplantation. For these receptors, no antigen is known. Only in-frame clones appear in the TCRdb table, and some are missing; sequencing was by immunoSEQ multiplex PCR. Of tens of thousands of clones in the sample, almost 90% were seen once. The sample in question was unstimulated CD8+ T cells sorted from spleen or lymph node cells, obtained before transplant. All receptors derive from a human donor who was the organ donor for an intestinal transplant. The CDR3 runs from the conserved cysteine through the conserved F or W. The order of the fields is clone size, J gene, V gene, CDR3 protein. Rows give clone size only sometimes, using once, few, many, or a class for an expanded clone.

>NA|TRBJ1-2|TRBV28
CASSHGDGYTF
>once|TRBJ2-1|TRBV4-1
CASSQDGGDEQFF
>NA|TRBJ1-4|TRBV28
CASSLTGTNEKLFF
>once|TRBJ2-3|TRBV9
CASSFPGQGAGTQYF
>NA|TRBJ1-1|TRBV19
CASSIGGSTEAFF
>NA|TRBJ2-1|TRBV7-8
CASSLGRYYNEQFF
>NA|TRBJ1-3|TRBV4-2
CASMKEGVSGNTIYF
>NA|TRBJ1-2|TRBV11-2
CASSRGTVNYGYTF
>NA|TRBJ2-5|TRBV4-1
CASSQDFGGGAETQYF
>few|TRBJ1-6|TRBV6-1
CASSGQSPALTEGAHF
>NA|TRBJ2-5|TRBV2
CASIHQGSTNQETQYF
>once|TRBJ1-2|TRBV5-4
CASSRTGTGGDGYTF
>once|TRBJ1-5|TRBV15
CATSRDRPGGGLYSNQPQHF
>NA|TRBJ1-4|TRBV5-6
CASSYLQATNEKLFF
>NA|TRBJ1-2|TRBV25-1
CATRQETYTF
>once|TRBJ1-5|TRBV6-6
CASSYRQGGQPQHF
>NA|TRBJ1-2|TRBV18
CASSLEGLEDTNYGYTF
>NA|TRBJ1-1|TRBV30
CAWSVGGTEAFF